The rows below give T cell receptor beta chains drawn from one sample of a study of regulatory T cells in long-lasting Graves disease. TCRdb called the multiplex PCR reads again in MiXCR, with one record for every CDR3 protein. The table records under 450,000 distinct CDR3 sequences, about a sixth of them present only once. This same sample was also taken into another study, of T cells in Graves' hyperthyroidism and ophthalmopathy.

The source was peripheral blood mononuclear cells (PBMCs), collected at new diagnosis, from a patient treated with antithyroid drugs. Receptor source: a woman in her late teens or twenties with Graves disease. Both conserved end residues are part of each CDR3. The order of the fields is clone size, D gene, V gene, J gene, CDR3 protein, CDR3 DNA. A D gene is named only where the DNA matches it firmly. Rows give clone size only sometimes, using once, few, many, or a class for an expanded clone.

abundance: NA
d_gene: TRBD2
v_gene: TRBV7-6
j_gene: TRBJ2-1
CDR3aa: CGTGGPGNEQFF
CDR3nt: TGTGGGACGGGAGGCCCGGGGAATGAGCAGTTCTTC

abundance: many
d_gene: NA
v_gene: TRBV12-3/TRBV12-4
j_gene: TRBJ1-1
CDR3aa: CASSLGTTTEAFF
CDR3nt: TGTGCCAGCAGTCTTGGGACAACAACTGAAGCTTTCTTT

abundance: NA
d_gene: TRBD1
v_gene: TRBV30
j_gene: TRBJ2-7
CDR3aa: CAWSVDRVNEQYF
CDR3nt: TGTGCCTGGAGTGTGGACAGGGTGAACGAGCAGTACTTC

abundance: NA
d_gene: NA
v_gene: TRBV4-1
j_gene: TRBJ2-5
CDR3aa: CASSLKEGPETQYF
CDR3nt: TGCGCCAGCAGCCTTAAGGAAGGCCCGGAGACCCAGTACTTC

abundance: many
d_gene: NA
v_gene: TRBV28
j_gene: TRBJ2-7
CDR3aa: CASLDSSYEQYF
CDR3nt: TGTGCCAGCTTGGACAGCTCCTACGAGCAGTACTTC

abundance: many
d_gene: TRBD2
v_gene: TRBV12-3/TRBV12-4
j_gene: TRBJ2-1
CDR3aa: CASSPTSGGAKEQFF
CDR3nt: TGTGCCAGCAGTCCTACTAGCGGGGGGGCCAAGGAGCAGTTCTTC

abundance: few
d_gene: NA
v_gene: TRBV14
j_gene: TRBJ1-1
CDR3aa: CASSQNIATEAFF
CDR3nt: TGTGCCAGCAGCCAGAACATCGCCACTGAAGCTTTCTTT

abundance: many
d_gene: NA
v_gene: TRBV5-6
j_gene: TRBJ2-3
CDR3aa: CASSYRQAQSGTAQYF
CDR3nt: TGTGCCAGCAGTTATCGACAGGCACAAAGCGGGACGGCGCAGTATTTT

abundance: many
d_gene: NA
v_gene: TRBV2
j_gene: TRBJ2-1
CDR3aa: CASSPRYEQFF
CDR3nt: TGTGCCAGCTCCCCTAGGTATGAGCAGTTCTTC

abundance: many
d_gene: TRBD1
v_gene: TRBV5-1
j_gene: TRBJ2-5
CDR3aa: CASSPGQVRETQYF
CDR3nt: TGCGCCAGCAGCCCGGGACAGGTCCGTGAGACCCAGTACTTC

abundance: many
d_gene: NA
v_gene: TRBV7-9
j_gene: TRBJ2-7
CDR3aa: CASSLVSGRVYEQYF
CDR3nt: TGTGCCAGCAGCTTAGTCTCCGGCAGGGTCTACGAGCAGTACTTC

abundance: few
d_gene: NA
v_gene: TRBV3-1
j_gene: TRBJ2-1
CDR3aa: CASSNNMLSSYNEQFF
CDR3nt: TGTGCCAGCAGCAACAACATGTTATCTTCCTACAATGAGCAGTTCTTC

abundance: NA
d_gene: NA
v_gene: TRBV6-4
j_gene: TRBJ1-5
CDR3aa: CASSEDPLRAQHF
CDR3nt: TGTGCCAGCAGTGAAGACCCTTTGAGGGCCCAGCATTTT

abundance: few
d_gene: NA
v_gene: TRBV6-1
j_gene: TRBJ1-6
CDR3aa: CASRPDFASNSPLHF
CDR3nt: TGTGCCAGCAGGCCCGACTTCGCGTCAAATTCACCCCTCCACTTT

abundance: many
d_gene: NA
v_gene: TRBV6-5
j_gene: TRBJ1-1
CDR3aa: CASSYYAQAKAFF
CDR3nt: TGTGCCAGCAGTTACTATGCCCAGGCTAAAGCTTTCTTT

abundance: NA
d_gene: NA
v_gene: TRBV7-9
j_gene: TRBJ2-1
CDR3aa: CASTPRTEQFF
CDR3nt: TGTGCCAGCACTCCACGGACAGAGCAGTTCTTC

abundance: many
d_gene: NA
v_gene: TRBV20-1
j_gene: TRBJ2-1
CDR3aa: CSARDARNEQFF
CDR3nt: TGCAGTGCTAGAGATGCGAGGAATGAGCAGTTCTTC

abundance: many
d_gene: TRBD1
v_gene: TRBV10-3
j_gene: TRBJ1-1
CDR3aa: CAIGQGPDTEAFF
CDR3nt: TGTGCCATCGGACAGGGTCCGGACACTGAAGCTTTCTTT

abundance: many
d_gene: NA
v_gene: TRBV7-9
j_gene: TRBJ2-3
CDR3aa: CASSFFFTDTQYF
CDR3nt: TGTGCCAGCAGCTTCTTCTTCACAGATACGCAGTATTTT

abundance: many
d_gene: TRBD1
v_gene: TRBV24-1
j_gene: TRBJ2-2
CDR3aa: CATSDYRGGTGELFF
CDR3nt: TGTGCCACCAGTGATTACAGGGGTGGGACCGGGGAGCTGTTTTTT

abundance: many
d_gene: NA
v_gene: TRBV28
j_gene: TRBJ1-4
CDR3aa: CASSLWRLPDEKLFF
CDR3nt: TGTGCCAGCAGTTTATGGCGACTGCCCGATGAAAAACTGTTTTTT

abundance: many
d_gene: NA
v_gene: TRBV3-1
j_gene: TRBJ2-3
CDR3aa: CASNQDGRPTRGWADTQYF
CDR3nt: TGTGCCAGCAACCAAGATGGTCGGCCGACTCGGGGTTGGGCAGATACGCAGTATTTT

abundance: many
d_gene: TRBD1
v_gene: TRBV5-8
j_gene: TRBJ2-7
CDR3aa: CASNLPGQKIYEQYF
CDR3nt: TGTGCCAGCAACCTCCCGGGACAGAAGATTTACGAGCAGTACTTC

abundance: NA
d_gene: NA
v_gene: TRBV19
j_gene: TRBJ1-6
CDR3aa: CASSPARGTKNSPLHF
CDR3nt: TGTGCCAGTAGTCCCGCCCGAGGGACGAAGAATTCACCCCTCCACTTT

abundance: NA
d_gene: TRBD2
v_gene: TRBV13
j_gene: TRBJ2-2
CDR3aa: CASSPGTSTGELFF
CDR3nt: TGTGCCAGCAGTCCCGGGACTAGCACCGGGGAGCTGTTTTTT

abundance: many
d_gene: TRBD1
v_gene: TRBV6-1
j_gene: TRBJ1-5
CDR3aa: CASSPGQGSSNQPQHF
CDR3nt: TGTGCCAGCAGTCCCGGACAGGGGAGTAGCAATCAGCCCCAGCATTTT

abundance: few
d_gene: NA
v_gene: TRBV6-1
j_gene: TRBJ1-3
CDR3aa: CASMRGTRSGNTIYF
CDR3nt: TGTGCCAGCATGCGAGGTACCCGCTCTGGAAACACCATATATTTT

abundance: NA
d_gene: NA
v_gene: TRBV9
j_gene: TRBJ1-1
CDR3aa: CASSDSDGTEAFF
CDR3nt: TGTGCCAGCAGTGATTCCGACGGCACTGAAGCTTTCTTT

abundance: many
d_gene: TRBD2
v_gene: TRBV3-1
j_gene: TRBJ2-5
CDR3aa: CASSQASGVQETQYF
CDR3nt: TGTGCCAGCAGCCAGGCTAGCGGGGTACAAGAGACCCAGTACTTC

abundance: NA
d_gene: NA
v_gene: TRBV20-1
j_gene: TRBJ2-6
CDR3aa: CSARGFSGANVLTF
CDR3nt: TGCAGTGCTAGAGGGTTCTCTGGGGCCAACGTCCTGACTTTC

abundance: NA
d_gene: NA
v_gene: TRBV4-1
j_gene: TRBJ2-1
CDR3aa: CASSQGLLNEQFF
CDR3nt: TGCGCCAGCAGCCAAGGACTTTTGAATGAGCAGTTCTTC

abundance: few
d_gene: NA
v_gene: TRBV10-3
j_gene: TRBJ2-6
CDR3aa: CAISEHLDGESGANVLTF
CDR3nt: TGTGCCATCAGTGAGCACCTCGACGGGGAGTCTGGGGCCAACGTCCTGACTTTC

abundance: many
d_gene: NA
v_gene: TRBV5-1
j_gene: TRBJ2-3
CDR3aa: CASSLSDTQYF
CDR3nt: TGTGCCAGCAGCTTATCAGATACGCAGTATTTT

abundance: many
d_gene: NA
v_gene: TRBV30
j_gene: TRBJ2-7
CDR3aa: CAWKTGSYEQYF
CDR3nt: TGTGCCTGGAAGACCGGCTCCTACGAGCAGTACTTC

abundance: NA
d_gene: NA
v_gene: TRBV6-1
j_gene: TRBJ1-2
CDR3aa: CASKLDSLNYGYTF
CDR3nt: TGTGCCAGCAAGCTGGACAGCCTGAACTATGGCTACACCTTC

abundance: many
d_gene: NA
v_gene: TRBV28
j_gene: TRBJ1-2
CDR3aa: CASSFWGVKGYTF
CDR3nt: TGTGCCAGCAGTTTTTGGGGGGTGAAAGGCTACACCTTC

abundance: many
d_gene: TRBD2
v_gene: TRBV5-1
j_gene: TRBJ2-3
CDR3aa: CASSPGGLAGGDTQYF
CDR3nt: TGCGCCAGCAGCCCCGGTGGACTAGCGGGGGGAGATACGCAGTATTTT

abundance: many
d_gene: TRBD2
v_gene: TRBV7-9
j_gene: TRBJ2-1
CDR3aa: CASSPSPGLALNEQFF
CDR3nt: TGTGCCAGCAGCCCTAGCCCGGGACTAGCCCTCAATGAGCAGTTCTTC

abundance: many
d_gene: NA
v_gene: TRBV30
j_gene: TRBJ1-1
CDR3aa: CAWTLNTEAFF
CDR3nt: TGTGCCTGGACCTTGAACACTGAAGCTTTCTTT

abundance: few
d_gene: NA
v_gene: TRBV9
j_gene: TRBJ2-3
CDR3aa: CASSVEWPGDTQYF
CDR3nt: TGTGCCAGCAGCGTAGAGTGGCCAGGAGATACGCAGTATTTT

abundance: many
d_gene: NA
v_gene: TRBV20-1
j_gene: TRBJ2-5
CDR3aa: CSARDQPGSETQYF
CDR3nt: TGCAGTGCTAGGGATCAGCCGGGTTCAGAGACCCAGTACTTC